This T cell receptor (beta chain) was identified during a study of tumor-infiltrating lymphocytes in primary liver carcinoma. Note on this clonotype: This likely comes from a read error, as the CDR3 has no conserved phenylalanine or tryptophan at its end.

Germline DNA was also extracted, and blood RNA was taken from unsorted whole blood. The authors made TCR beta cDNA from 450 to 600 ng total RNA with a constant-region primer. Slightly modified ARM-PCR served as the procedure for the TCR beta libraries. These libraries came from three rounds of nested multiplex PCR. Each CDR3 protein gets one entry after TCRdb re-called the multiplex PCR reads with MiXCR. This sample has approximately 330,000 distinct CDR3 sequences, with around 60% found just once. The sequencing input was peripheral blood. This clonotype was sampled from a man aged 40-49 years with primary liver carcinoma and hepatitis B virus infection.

CDR3 protein: CASSSNTGELFY. CDR3 nucleotide sequence: TGTGCCAGCTCTAGTAACACTGGGGAGCTGTTTTAT. The chain has TRBV11-2 and TRBJ2-2; D remains ambiguous. There are 12 residues in the CDR3. Germline CDR1 is SGHAT and CDR2 is FQNNGV.